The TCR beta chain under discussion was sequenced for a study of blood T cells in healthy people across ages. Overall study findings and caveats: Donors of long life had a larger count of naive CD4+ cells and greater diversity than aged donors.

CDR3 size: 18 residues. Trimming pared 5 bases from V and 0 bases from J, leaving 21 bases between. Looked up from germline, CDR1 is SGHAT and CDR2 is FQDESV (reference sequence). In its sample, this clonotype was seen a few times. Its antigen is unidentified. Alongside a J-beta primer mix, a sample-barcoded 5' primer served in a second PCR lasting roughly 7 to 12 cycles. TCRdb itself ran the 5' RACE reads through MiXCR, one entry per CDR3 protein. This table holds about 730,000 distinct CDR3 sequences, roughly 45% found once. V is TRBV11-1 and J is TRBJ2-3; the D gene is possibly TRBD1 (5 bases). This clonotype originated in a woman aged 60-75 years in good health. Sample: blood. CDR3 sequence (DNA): TGTGCCAGCAGCCAACGAAGCCGACAGTCCACTAGCACAGATACGCAGTATTTT. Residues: CASSQRSRQSTSTDTQYF.